The subject of this entry is one T cell receptor (beta chain). This clonotype was counted between two and nine times. Its target antigen remains unknown. No qualities accompany the bases; no much larger clone lies one base away. This specimen belongs to a study of blood T cells in healthy people across ages (dated by TCRdb to the mid-2010s). Regarding the research as a whole: Template switching captured roughly one uniquely barcoded TCR beta cDNA molecule per two T cells in model experiments. Using deep sequencing normalized with unique cDNA molecular identifiers, the study measured how TCR beta repertoire diversity changes with age. The donors were divided into four age groups: young (average about 15 years), middle-aged (about 40), aged (approximately 59) and long-lived (approximately 74). Using the same blood draw, the study looked at two additional independent replicas of 1 million unique cDNA reads for two donors, one aged 18 to 30 and the other aged 80 or older. To avoid experimental bias, donors of different ages were distributed randomly across sequencing lanes. General findings and caveats noted by the study authors: Conclusive comparison of naive and antigen-experienced compartments was prevented by the profiling of bulk unsorted PBMCs. Compared with the aged group, the long-lived group had more naive CD4+ T cells, fewer expanded clones and increased TCR diversity, a pattern suggesting age selection. Estimates of total diversity based on one million sequenced T cells were considered lower bounds and underestimates. Because the CMV infection status of the donors was unknown, age-related changes in expanded clonotypes may potentially have been confounded. There was a strong correlation between observed TCR beta diversity and the percentage of naive T cells measured by flow cytometry. Observed TCR beta diversity per million T cells fell roughly linearly with age, and a significant reduction was already apparent by age around 40.

Library creation used 5' RACE. Instrument on record: Illumina HiSeq 2500. A second PCR of about 7 to 12 cycles was run with a J-beta primer mix and a sample-barcoded 5' primer. A template-switch 5' adaptor carrying 12 random nucleotides introduced a unique molecular identifier onto each TCR beta cDNA molecule. At least 2.5 million CDR3-containing paired-end reads were obtained from each sample. First-strand cDNA synthesis was performed from all RNA using the Mint cDNA synthesis kit, with priming by a TRBC-specific oligonucleotide. After uracil-DNA glycosylase treatment, a first 18-cycle PCR used universal primers M1SS and BC2_uni_R on all cDNA. In the paper's pipeline: Normalization of each sample was performed by random selection of 1 million high-quality reads, each carrying a distinct molecular identifier. Instead of being binned into consensus sequences, reads with shared molecular identifiers were discarded. MiTCR, with a Q25 quality threshold and the strictest error-elimination algorithm, was used for CDR3 identification, clonotype clustering and error correction. Lower-bound total TCR beta diversity was estimated with a nonparametric unseen species model using Euler transformation. TCRdb passed the public sequencing reads through fastp at Q25 and MiXCR, retaining productive beta sequences. CDR3 protein sequences are deduplicated, and each keeps its most common genes and DNA. For this entry, the V and J calls and clone size follow TCRdb and not the study's own pipeline. The sample includes 950,000 to 1,200,000 distinct CDR3 sequences, with under 40% observed a single time. Around 14% of the sample belongs to the ten largest clones.

The donors were about 40 Caucasian individuals from Russia, aged roughly 6 to 100 years, who were systemically healthy. Each donor gave ten milliliters of peripheral blood, collected into EDTA-treated Vacutainer tubes. Ficoll-Paque density-gradient centrifugation was used to isolate PBMCs, with at least 6 million obtained per sample. Trizol reagent was used to extract total RNA from the PBMCs, yielding at least 6 micrograms per sample. The percentages of naive CD45RAhigh/CD27high T cells were determined by flow cytometry on a PBMC aliquot from every donor. The CDR3 runs 14 residues from the cysteine to the phenylalanine. The CDR3 DNA has 42 bases and is translated from base 1. V is cut back by 3 bases and J by 2 bases, with 5 bases in the junction unmatched. From the germline V gene (reference sequence), CDR1 is DFQATT and CDR2 is SNEGSKA.

This TCR derives from a man younger than 35 in good health. Sequencing was performed on blood. The receptor chain draws on TRBV20-1 and TRBJ2-3; 7 bases in between match TRBD2. The DNA reads as follows: TGCAGTGCTAGGGCTAGCGGCCCCACAGATACGCAGTATTTT. Its product reads: CSARASGPTDTQYF.